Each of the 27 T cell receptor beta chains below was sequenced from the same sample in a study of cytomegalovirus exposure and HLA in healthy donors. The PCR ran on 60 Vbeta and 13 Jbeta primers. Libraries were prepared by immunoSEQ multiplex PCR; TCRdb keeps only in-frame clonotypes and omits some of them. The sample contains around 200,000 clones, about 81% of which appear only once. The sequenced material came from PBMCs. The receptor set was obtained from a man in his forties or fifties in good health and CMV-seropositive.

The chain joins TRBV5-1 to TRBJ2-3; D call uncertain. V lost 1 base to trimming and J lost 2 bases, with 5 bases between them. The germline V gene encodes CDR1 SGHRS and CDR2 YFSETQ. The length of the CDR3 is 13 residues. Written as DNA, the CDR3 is TGCGCCAGCAGCTTGACAGTCACAGATACGCAGTATTTT. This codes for CASSLTVTDTQYF.

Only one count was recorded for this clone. This CDR3 reads CASSVGGVAGAAPDEQYF. CDR3 sequence (DNA): TGTGCCAGCAGCGTAGGAGGGGTAGCGGGAGCCGCCCCTGACGAGCAGTACTTC. J is TRBJ2-7 and V is TRBV9; TRBD2 agrees at 9 bases. The V segment lost 0 bases and the J segment 5 bases; nucleotides outside the gene matches: 15. The CDR3 extends over 18 amino acids. The germline V gene encodes CDR1 SGDLS and CDR2 YYNGEE.

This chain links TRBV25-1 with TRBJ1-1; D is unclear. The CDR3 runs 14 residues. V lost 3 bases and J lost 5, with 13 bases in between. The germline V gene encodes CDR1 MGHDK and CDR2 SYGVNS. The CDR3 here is CASSDLARRTEAFF. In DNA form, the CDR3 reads TGTGCCAGCAGTGATCTGGCCCGGCGGACTGAAGCTTTCTTT. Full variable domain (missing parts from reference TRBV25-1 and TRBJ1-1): EADIYQTPRYLVIGTGKKITLECSQTMGHDKMYWYQQDPGMELHLIHYSYGVNSTEKGDLSSESTVSRIRTEHFPLTLESARPSHTSQYLCASSDLARRTEAFFGQGTRLTVV.

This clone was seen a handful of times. CDR3 bases: TGTGCCTGGGGCCTCGGCGGGTACGAGCAGTACTTC. Its protein is CAWGLGGYEQYF. This chain uses TRBV30 with TRBJ2-7, with D maybe TRBD2 (5 bases). Germline values: CDR1 GTSNPN, CDR2 SVGIG (reference sequence). This CDR3 contains 12 residues. V was cut by 5 bases and J by 4 bases, with 12 bases left in between.

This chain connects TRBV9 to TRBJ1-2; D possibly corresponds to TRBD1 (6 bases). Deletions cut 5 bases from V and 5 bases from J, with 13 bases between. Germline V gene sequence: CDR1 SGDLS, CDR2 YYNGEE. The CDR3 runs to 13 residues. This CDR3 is CASRPGASYGYTF. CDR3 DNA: TGTGCCAGCAGGCCAGGGGCCAGTTATGGCTACACCTTC.

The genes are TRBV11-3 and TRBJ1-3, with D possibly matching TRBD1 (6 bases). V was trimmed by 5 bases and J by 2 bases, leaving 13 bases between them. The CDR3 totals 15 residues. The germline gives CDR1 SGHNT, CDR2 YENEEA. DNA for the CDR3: TGTGCCAGCAGCCTAACGGACAGCACTGGAAACACCATATATTTT. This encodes CASSLTDSTGNTIYF.

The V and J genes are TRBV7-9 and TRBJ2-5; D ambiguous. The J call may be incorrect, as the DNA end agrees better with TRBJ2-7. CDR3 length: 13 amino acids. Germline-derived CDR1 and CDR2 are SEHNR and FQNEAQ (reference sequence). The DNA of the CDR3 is TGTGCCAGCACCGCCGGTGCGCCCTACGAGCAGTACTTC. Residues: CASTAGAPYEQYF.

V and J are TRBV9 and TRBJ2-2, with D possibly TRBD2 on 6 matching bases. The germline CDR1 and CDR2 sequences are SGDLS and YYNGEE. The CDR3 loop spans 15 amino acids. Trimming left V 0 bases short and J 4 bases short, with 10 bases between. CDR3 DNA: TGTGCCAGCAGCGTAGCGGAGGGGAGCACCGGGGAGCTGTTTTTT. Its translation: CASSVAEGSTGELFF. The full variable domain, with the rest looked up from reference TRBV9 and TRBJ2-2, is DSGVTQTPKHLITATGQRVTLRCSPRSGDLSVYWYQQSLDQGLQFLIQYYNGEERAKGNILERFSAQQFPDLHSELNLSSLELGDSALYFCASSVAEGSTGELFFGEGSRLTVL.

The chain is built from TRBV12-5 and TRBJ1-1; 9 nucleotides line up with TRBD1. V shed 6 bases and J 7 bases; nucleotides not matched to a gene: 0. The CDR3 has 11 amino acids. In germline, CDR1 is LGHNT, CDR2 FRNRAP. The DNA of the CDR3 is TGTGCTAGTGGGGGACAGGGTGAAGCTTTCTTT. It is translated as CASGGQGEAFF.

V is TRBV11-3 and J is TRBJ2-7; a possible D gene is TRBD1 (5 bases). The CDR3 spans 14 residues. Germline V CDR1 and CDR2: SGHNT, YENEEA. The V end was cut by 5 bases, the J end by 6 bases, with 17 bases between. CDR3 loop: CASSPASQGFEQYF. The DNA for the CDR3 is TGTGCCAGCAGCCCCGCATCCCAGGGTTTCGAGCAGTACTTC.

The CDR3 protein is CASSPPSGGEKLFF. CDR3 sequence (DNA): TGTGCCAGCTCACCACCGTCCGGGGGGGAAAAACTGTTTTTT. The chain uses TRBV18 and TRBJ1-4; D perhaps matches TRBD1 (5 bases). Looked up from germline, CDR1 is KGHSH and CDR2 is LQKENI. The CDR3 is made up of 14 amino acids. V lost 0 bases, J lost 8 bases, and 10 bases lay in between.

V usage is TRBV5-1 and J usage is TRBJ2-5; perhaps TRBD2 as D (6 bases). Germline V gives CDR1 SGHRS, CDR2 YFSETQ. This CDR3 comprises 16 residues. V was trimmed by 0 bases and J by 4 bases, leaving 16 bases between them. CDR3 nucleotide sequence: TGCGCCAGCAGCTTGGGTGCGGGGAGGAGGTTAGAGACCCAGTACTTC. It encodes CASSLGAGRRLETQYF.

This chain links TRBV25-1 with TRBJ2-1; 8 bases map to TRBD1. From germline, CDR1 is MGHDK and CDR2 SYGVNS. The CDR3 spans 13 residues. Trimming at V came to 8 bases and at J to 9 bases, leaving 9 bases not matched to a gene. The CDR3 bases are TGTGCCAGCTCTTCACAGGGGGGCGTTGAGCAGTTCTTC. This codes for CASSSQGGVEQFF.

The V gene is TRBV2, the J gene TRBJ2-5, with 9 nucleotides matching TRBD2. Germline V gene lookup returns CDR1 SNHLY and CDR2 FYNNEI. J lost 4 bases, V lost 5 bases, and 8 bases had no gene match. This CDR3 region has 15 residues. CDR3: CASSRREGGLETQYF. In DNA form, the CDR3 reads TGTGCCAGCAGTCGGCGGGAGGGCGGGTTAGAGACCCAGTACTTC.

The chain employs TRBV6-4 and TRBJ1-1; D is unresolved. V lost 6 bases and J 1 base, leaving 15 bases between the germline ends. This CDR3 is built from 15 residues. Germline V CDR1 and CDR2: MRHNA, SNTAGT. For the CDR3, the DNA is TGTGCCAGCAGCCCCCATTTTCGACAGAACACTGAAGCTTTCTTT. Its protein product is CASSPHFRQNTEAFF.

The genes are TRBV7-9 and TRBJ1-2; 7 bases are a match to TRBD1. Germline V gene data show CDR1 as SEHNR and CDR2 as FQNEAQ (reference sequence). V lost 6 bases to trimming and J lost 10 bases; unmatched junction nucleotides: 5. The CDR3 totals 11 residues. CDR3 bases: TGTGCCAGCAGACAGGGGCGAACCTACACCTTC. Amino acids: CASRQGRTYTF.

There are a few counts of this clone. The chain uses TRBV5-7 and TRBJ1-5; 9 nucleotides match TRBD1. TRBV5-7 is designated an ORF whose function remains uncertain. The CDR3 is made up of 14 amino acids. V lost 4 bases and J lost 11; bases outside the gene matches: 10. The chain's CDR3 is CASSLTGGDPAQHF. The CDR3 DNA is TGTGCCAGCAGCCTTACAGGGGGCGATCCCGCCCAGCATTTT.

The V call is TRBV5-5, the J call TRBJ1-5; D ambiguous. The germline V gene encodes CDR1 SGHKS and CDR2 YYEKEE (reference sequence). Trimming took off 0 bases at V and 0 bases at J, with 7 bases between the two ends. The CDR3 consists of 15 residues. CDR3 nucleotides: TGTGCCAGCAGCTTGGACAGTTATAGCAATCAGCCCCAGCATTTT. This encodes CASSLDSYSNQPQHF.

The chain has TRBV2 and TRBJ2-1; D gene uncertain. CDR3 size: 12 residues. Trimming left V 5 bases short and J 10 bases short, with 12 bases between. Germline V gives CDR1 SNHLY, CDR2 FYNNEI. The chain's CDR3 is CASSPRFTEQFF. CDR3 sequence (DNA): TGTGCCAGCAGTCCTAGGTTCACGGAGCAGTTCTTC.

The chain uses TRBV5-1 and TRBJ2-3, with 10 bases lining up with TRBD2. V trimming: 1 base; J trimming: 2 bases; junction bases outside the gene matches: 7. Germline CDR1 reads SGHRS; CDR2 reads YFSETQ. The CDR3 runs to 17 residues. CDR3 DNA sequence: TGCGCCAGCAGCTTGAAGGTGGGACTAGCGTCCACAGATACGCAGTATTTT. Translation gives CASSLKVGLASTDTQYF.

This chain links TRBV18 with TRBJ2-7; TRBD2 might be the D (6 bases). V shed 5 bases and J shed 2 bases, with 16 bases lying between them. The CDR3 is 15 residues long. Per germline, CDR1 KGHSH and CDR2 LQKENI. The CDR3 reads CASSTGGMRTYEQYF. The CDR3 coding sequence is TGTGCCAGCTCAACTGGCGGGATGAGGACCTACGAGCAGTACTTC.

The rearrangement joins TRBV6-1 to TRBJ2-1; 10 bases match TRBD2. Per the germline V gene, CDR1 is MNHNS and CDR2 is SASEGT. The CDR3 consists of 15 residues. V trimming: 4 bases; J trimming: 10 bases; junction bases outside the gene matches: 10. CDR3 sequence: CASSGSSGGPWEQFF. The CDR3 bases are TGTGCCAGCAGTGGCTCTAGCGGGGGCCCGTGGGAGCAGTTCTTC.

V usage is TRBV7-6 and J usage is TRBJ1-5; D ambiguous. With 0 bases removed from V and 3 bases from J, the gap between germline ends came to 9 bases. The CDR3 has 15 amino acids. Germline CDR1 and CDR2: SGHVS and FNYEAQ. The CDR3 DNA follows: TGTGCCAGCAGCTTAGCTGGGCACCCCAATCAGCCCCAGCATTTT. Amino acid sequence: CASSLAGHPNQPQHF.

The CDR3 DNA reads as TGTGCCAGTGTCCGGGACAGGATGAACACCGGGGAGCTGTTTTTT. Amino acids: CASVRDRMNTGELFF. The rearrangement uses TRBV6-1 and TRBJ2-2, with 8 bases fitting TRBD1. This CDR3 contains 15 residues. CDR1 is MNHNS and CDR2 is SASEGT in the germline V gene. Unmatched junction bases numbered 7, after V lost 9 bases and J lost 1 base.

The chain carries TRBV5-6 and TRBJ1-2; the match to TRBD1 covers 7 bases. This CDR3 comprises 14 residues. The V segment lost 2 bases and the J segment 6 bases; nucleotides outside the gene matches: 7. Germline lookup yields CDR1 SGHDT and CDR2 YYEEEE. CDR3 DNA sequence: TGTGCCAGCAGCTTCGGGACAGCGGAGGATGGCTACACCTTC. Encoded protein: CASSFGTAEDGYTF. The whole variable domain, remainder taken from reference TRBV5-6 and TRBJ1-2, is DAGVTQSPTHLIKTRGQQVTLRCSPKSGHDTVSWYQQALGQGPQFIFQYYEEEERQRGNFPDRFSGHQFPNYSSELNVNALLLGDSALYLCASSFGTAEDGYTFGSGTRLTVV.

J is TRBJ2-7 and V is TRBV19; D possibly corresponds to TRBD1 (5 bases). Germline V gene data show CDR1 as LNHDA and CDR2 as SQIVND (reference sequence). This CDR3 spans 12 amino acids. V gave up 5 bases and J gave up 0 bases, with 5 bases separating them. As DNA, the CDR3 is TGTGCCAGTAGTGACAGCTCCTACGAGCAGTACTTC. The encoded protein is CASSDSSYEQYF.

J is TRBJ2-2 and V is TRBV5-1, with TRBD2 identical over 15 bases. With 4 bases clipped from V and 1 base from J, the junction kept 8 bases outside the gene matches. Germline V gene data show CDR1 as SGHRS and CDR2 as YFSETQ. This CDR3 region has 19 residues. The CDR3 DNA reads TGCGCCAGCAGCCCCGGACTAGCGGGAGGGGCTTTGAACACCGGGGAGCTGTTTTTT. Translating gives CASSPGLAGGALNTGELFF.